In this sample, the clone carrying this TCR beta chain turned up once. Germline loops: CDR1 SGHRS, CDR2 YFSETQ. This CDR3 contains 14 residues. Losses at the gene ends were 7 bases for V and 7 bases for J; bases not matched to a gene: 5. The data were taken from a study of blood T cell repertoires in COVID-19. Study-level background: PBMCs, B-cell-depleted T cells, or T cells were the source of the cDNA or gDNA that made up the material.

Under the authors' procedure: Estimation of nucleated cell counts relied on the amplification of reference gene primers. The table came from immunoSEQ multiplex PCR; TCRdb's copy has only in-frame clones and leaves some out. V and J calls and clone size follow that table, whereas D and trimming were derived from the DNA. The data contain 52,000 or so clones, roughly 84% of them singletons. This sequence joins TRBV5-1 and TRBJ2-1; 13 nucleotides line up with TRBD2. The TCR comes from a man between 65 and 80 years old with active COVID-19. Material: peripheral blood. CDR3: CASAGTSGINEQFF. The CDR3 region has the DNA TGCGCCAGCGCCGGGACTAGCGGGATTAATGAGCAGTTCTTC.